This passage covers 3 T cell receptor beta chains from one sample sequenced in a study of response to subunit inactivated influenza vaccine. TCRdb used MiXCR to reprocess the RT-PCR reads, holding one entry per CDR3 protein. The sample lists about 700,000 distinct CDR3 sequences, 11% to 15% seen once, with around 6.5% in the top ten. This specimen was PBMCs from blood, taken less than 15 days before vaccination. The receptors shown here come from a middle-aged man who received an inactivated influenza vaccine.

This chain connects TRBV4-3 to TRBJ2-5; 7 nucleotides agree with TRBD1. Germline V CDR1 and CDR2: LGHNA, YSLEER. J was trimmed by 3 bases and V by 4 bases; bases with no gene match: 8. The CDR3 has 15 residues. The CDR3 here is CASSRRVGTEETQYF. In DNA, the CDR3 is TGCGCCAGCAGCCGGCGGGTGGGGACAGAAGAGACCCAGTACTTC.

The chain carries TRBV6-1 and TRBJ2-1; weak D call: TRBD1 (6 bases). Per germline, CDR1 MNHNS and CDR2 SASEGT. CDR3 length equals 17 residues. V lost 6 bases and J 2 bases, leaving 20 bases between the germline ends. CDR3 region: CASRTLGGSSTYNEQFF. The DNA for the CDR3 is TGTGCCAGCAGGACTTTAGGGGGATCAAGTACCTACAATGAGCAGTTCTTC.

The chain uses TRBV10-3 and TRBJ2-2; 8 nucleotides line up with TRBD2. The CDR3 is 13 amino acids. Germline trimming cut 11 bases from V and 4 bases from J; bases unmatched to any gene: 6. Germline assignment: CDR1 ENHRY and CDR2 SYGVKD. The CDR3: CAAIAGTTGELFF. CDR3 DNA: TGTGCCGCCATAGCGGGGACCACCGGGGAGCTGTTTTTT.